This T cell receptor (beta chain) appears in the sequencing data of a study of T cell responses to AZD1222 COVID-19 vaccine (dated by TCRdb to the early 2020s). For the study in its entirety: A total of more than 230 trial participants underwent TCR sequencing, of whom 200 to 220 received two doses of AZD1222 and about 25 received two doses of the MenACWY control vaccine. Trial participants were enrolled by age into 18-55, 56-69 and 70-plus year subgroups, with about 150, 28 and 57 TCR-sequenced participants respectively. Study-wide conclusions, independent of this receptor: In the small 56-69-year group, the increase in depth fell short of significance, most likely because of low power. Because no samples from the day 14 peak response were available, repertoires could be characterized only after the peak T cell response. Conclusions about previously exposed vaccinees are limited because only six or seven AZD1222 recipients were SARS-CoV-2 seropositive at baseline. After two AZD1222 doses, spike-specific TCR breadth and depth were significantly higher than at day 0 and than in MenACWY recipients. Participants were mostly white British, with more females than males. The authors suggested clonal diversity may have been underestimated. Epitopes outside the regions mutated in the B.1.351 and B.1.1.7 variants were reportedly recognized by nearly half of the unique spike-specific TCRs. Vaccine-associated CD4 TCRs spanned the whole spike protein, with dominant responses in regions 160-218 and 743-854.

Notes on this clone: Its antigen is currently not known. Base qualities are not provided; no much larger clone lies one nucleotide away.

The CDR3 regions of human TCRbeta chains were subjected to immunosequencing. The authors processed their data as follows. TCRs in the repertoires were compared against a reference library of SARS-CoV-2-specific TCRs that had been generated with the MIRA antigen-specificity platform. Breadth meant the fraction of unique TCRs that were SARS-CoV-2-associated, whereas depth meant the fraction of total T cells that were SARS-CoV-2-associated. Using the MIRA data, every spike-specific TCR was mapped to the spike region that the TCR reacted to and assigned to either a CD4 or a CD8 class. Log10-transformed breadth and depth values were compared by one-way ANOVA with Sidak's multiple comparisons tests. TCRdb stores this immuneACCESS table with in-frame sequences only. Part of the clones is absent; in the studies checked, under half of the shortfall reflects unresolved V genes, and no reason is known for the rest. D and trimming come from the DNA, and the V and J calls and clone size come from that table. The sample table shows 180,000 or so clones, and approximately 93% are seen once. The ten largest clones represent 0.9% to 1.1% of the sample.

Reading the germline V gene gives CDR1 MGHRA and CDR2 YSYEKL. Trimming takes 0 bases from V and 4 bases from J, and the germline ends sit 12 bases apart. From the cysteine up to the phenylalanine, the CDR3 has a length of 15 residues. Only the CDR3 DNA is retained, 45 bases long and in frame from the first base. The time point label for this specimen denotes: about 28 days (+/-7) after the second vaccine dose. Because spike-specific TCR depth and breadth did not differ between the two schedules, AZD1222 recipients who got a second dose at roughly 4 weeks were pooled with those who got a second dose at roughly 12 weeks. The vaccinee samples were drawn from two UK trials, COV001 and COV002, one of which was a single-blind randomized controlled phase 2/3 trial testing AZD1222 (ChAdOx1 nCoV-19) in healthy adults. For TCRbeta chain sequencing, PBMC samples from trial participants were taken at day 0 and at day 28 after the second dose.

The input for sequencing was peripheral blood, taken 28 days after the second AZD1222 dose. This chain is built from TRBV4-1 and TRBJ1-2; confidence is insufficient to name the D gene. The source of this sequence is an adult who received the AZD1222 COVID-19 vaccine. CDR3 loop: CASSQDQAAFYGYTF. The nucleotide sequence reads TGCGCCAGCAGCCAAGATCAAGCAGCCTTCTATGGCTACACCTTC.